This TCR beta chain is drawn from a study of control samples from healthy donors and cancer patients. The CDR3 spans 14 residues. V lost 4 bases to trimming and J lost 4 bases, with 12 bases between them. CDR1 is MNHEY, CDR2 SVGEGT, per germline. TCRdb's table, derived via immunoSEQ multiplex PCR, lists solely in-frame clones and lacks some. The table has 150,000 to 200,000 clones, 91% seen once; the top ten hold less than 1.6%. The V and J genes are TRBV6-2 or TRBV6-3 and TRBJ2-3; D remains unclear. This receptor was obtained from a woman aged 25-40 years in good health. The specimen sequenced was blood. CDR3 sequence: CASSSRNSPDTQYF. In DNA, the CDR3 is TGTGCCAGCAGTTCCCGAAACAGCCCAGATACGCAGTATTTT.